A single sample gave rise to the 14 T cell receptor beta chains below, sequenced in a study of shared T cell receptors in the human thymus (dated by TCRdb to 2020 to 2022). Receptors were amplified or captured by the immunoSEQ multiplex PCR assay. TCRdb holds this immuneACCESS table with in-frame rearrangements only. Some clones are missing; in checked studies, unresolved V genes explain under half, and the rest has no known cause. This sample has approximately 730,000 clones in its table, and 70% to 90% of those were observed once. The top ten constitute 0.008% to 0.011% of the sample. These same data were also listed under a study on human thymus T cells.

The sequencing sample was made of thymocytes. The source is a girl less than two years old with a congenital heart defect. Donor details come from another sample of the same person, matched by shared clones.

The rearrangement uses TRBV5-5 and TRBJ1-1, with unresolved D. The germline V gene encodes CDR1 SGHKS and CDR2 YYEKEE (reference sequence). V shed 3 bases and J shed 8 bases, with 17 bases lying between them. The CDR3 is made up of 14 amino acids. CDR3 DNA sequence: TGTGCCAGCAGCTGTAGACCCATGGGCGAGGAAGCTTTCTTT. Its translation is CASSCRPMGEEAFF.

In its sample, this clone was seen once. The rearrangement uses TRBV5-5 and TRBJ2-7; TRBD1 matches 8 bases. V lost 3 bases, J lost 4 bases, and 12 bases stayed unmatched. The CDR3 spans 16 residues. Germline lookup yields CDR1 SGHKS and CDR2 YYEKEE (reference sequence). The CDR3 spells CASSSADRGSLYEQYF. The DNA for the CDR3 is TGTGCCAGCAGCTCGGCCGACAGGGGTTCTTTGTACGAGCAGTACTTC.

This sequence joins TRBV19 and TRBJ2-7; 7 bases line up with TRBD1. The CDR3 is made up of 13 amino acids. The germline V gene has CDR1 LNHDA and CDR2 SQIVND (reference sequence). V was clipped by 9 bases and J by 4 bases; unmatched bases: 9. Here the CDR3 DNA reads TGTGCCAGCCCCCGGGACAGTCTTTACGAGCAGTACTTC. It translates to CASPRDSLYEQYF.

This clone has more than one count but fewer than ten. J is TRBJ2-1 and V is TRBV5-6, with D hard to call. The CDR3 spans 11 residues. V lost 0 bases and J 8 bases, leaving 3 bases between the germline ends. CDR1 and CDR2 from the germline V gene are SGHDT and YYEEEE. The CDR3 spells CASSLVDEQFF. The CDR3 coding sequence is TGTGCCAGCAGCTTGGTCGATGAGCAGTTCTTC.

V is TRBV28 and J is TRBJ2-1; possibly TRBD2 for D (6 bases). The CDR3 totals 16 residues. The germline CDR1 and CDR2 sequences are MDHEN and SYDVKM. V lost 3 bases and J lost 2, with 14 bases in between. Here the CDR3 DNA reads TGTGCCAGCAGTTTGGCGGACTCGGGGGCCTACAATGAGCAGTTCTTC. The encoded protein is CASSLADSGAYNEQFF.

In nucleotides, the CDR3 is TGTGCCAGCAGACCAAAGGCCCACCGGGACAGGGGGCGCAGGGCTCCCTACGAGCAGTACTTC. Protein sequence: CASRPKAHRDRGRRAPYEQYF. The chain joins TRBV27 to TRBJ2-7; TRBD1 aligns across 12 bases. This CDR3 is built from 21 residues. Germline loops: CDR1 MNHEY, CDR2 SMNVEV (reference sequence). Losses at the gene ends were 6 bases for V and 2 bases for J; bases not matched to a gene: 23.

In this sample, this clone turned up once. The gene calls are TRBV25-1 and TRBJ2-3; D possibly corresponds to TRBD2 (5 bases). The CDR3 has 11 residues. The V and J ends lost 8 bases and 4 bases respectively, with 7 bases between them. The V gene's germline CDR1 is MGHDK and CDR2 SYGVNS. In nucleotides, the CDR3 is TGTGCCAGCTATAGCGCAGATACGCAGTATTTT. This gives the protein CASYSADTQYF.

CDR3 sequence (DNA): TGTGCCACCAGCATCACGGGGGAGGGACAGGTCGAAAACATTCAGTACTTC. Residues: CATSITGEGQVENIQYF. This chain uses TRBV15 with TRBJ2-4, with D tentatively TRBD1 (8 bases). Between the trimmed V and J ends, which lost 4 bases and 5 bases, there was a span of 21 bases. Germline V lookup: CDR1 LNHNV, CDR2 YYDKDF (reference sequence). This CDR3 comprises 17 residues. The full variable domain, rest sourced from reference TRBV15 and TRBJ2-4, is DAMVIQNPRYQVTQFGKPVTLSCSQTLNHNVMYWYQQKSSQAPKLLFHYYDKDFNNEADTPDNFQSRRPNTSFCFLDIRSPGLGDTAMYLCATSITGEGQVENIQYFGAGTRLSVL.

This clone was observed a single time. The chain joins TRBV5-1 to TRBJ1-1, with 9 bases fitting TRBD1. The length of the CDR3 is 14 residues. Germline values: CDR1 SGHRS, CDR2 YFSETQ. With 6 bases clipped from V and 6 bases from J, the junction kept 9 bases outside the gene matches. The CDR3 loop reads CASKAGQGWPEAFF. In nucleotides, the CDR3 is TGCGCCAGCAAGGCAGGACAGGGGTGGCCTGAAGCTTTCTTT. Variable domain in full (rest from reference TRBV5-1 and TRBJ1-1): KAGVTQTPRYLIKTRGQQVTLSCSPISGHRSVSWYQQTPGQGLQFLFEYFSETQRNKGNFPGRFSGRQFSNSRSEMNVSTLELGDSALYLCASKAGQGWPEAFFGQGTRLTVV.

The V gene is TRBV12-5, the J gene TRBJ2-2; a weak D match, TRBD2 (5 bases). V gave up 5 bases and J gave up 6 bases, with 13 bases separating them. Germline lookup yields CDR1 LGHNT and CDR2 FRNRAP. This CDR3 is built from 14 residues. The CDR3 here is CASGPGVASGELFF. CDR3 coding DNA: TGTGCTAGTGGTCCCGGGGTTGCTTCCGGGGAGCTGTTTTTT.

This clone has just a few counts. The gene calls are TRBV4-3 and TRBJ1-1; the match to TRBD1 covers 7 bases. CDR1 and CDR2 (germline): LGHNA, YSLEER. V gave up 0 bases and J gave up 1 base; unmatched junction bases: 2. The CDR3 has 15 residues. As DNA, the CDR3 is TGCGCCAGCAGCCAAGATCGGACAGGGAACACTGAAGCTTTCTTT. This translates into CASSQDRTGNTEAFF.

The J gene is TRBJ2-7, the V gene TRBV29-1; 8 nucleotides agree with TRBD1. Losses at the gene ends were 8 bases for V and 3 bases for J; bases not matched to a gene: 6. Germline CDR1 reads SQVTM; CDR2 reads ANQGSEA. This CDR3 spans 12 amino acids. Here the CDR3 reads CSISTGDYEQYF. CDR3 sequence (DNA): TGCAGCATTTCGACAGGGGACTACGAGCAGTACTTC.

The chain has TRBV6-4 and TRBJ2-1, with TRBD2 identical over 13 bases. The CDR3 consists of 16 residues. The germline CDR1 and CDR2 sequences are MRHNA and SNTAGT. V shed 2 bases and J 7 bases; nucleotides not matched to a gene: 5. DNA for the CDR3: TGTGCCAGCAGTGACACTAGCGGGGGGGAGGTTAATGAGCAGTTCTTC. It codes for CASSDTSGGEVNEQFF.

This rearrangement joins TRBV5-4 to TRBJ1-4; no definite D call. This CDR3 spans 17 amino acids. CDR1 and CDR2 (germline): SGHNT, YYREEE (reference sequence). V was clipped by 0 bases and J by 2 bases, with 14 bases between them. CDR3 amino acids: CASSLAGEGQTNEKLFF. The CDR3, as DNA: TGTGCCAGCAGCTTGGCCGGTGAGGGTCAGACTAATGAAAAACTGTTTTTT.